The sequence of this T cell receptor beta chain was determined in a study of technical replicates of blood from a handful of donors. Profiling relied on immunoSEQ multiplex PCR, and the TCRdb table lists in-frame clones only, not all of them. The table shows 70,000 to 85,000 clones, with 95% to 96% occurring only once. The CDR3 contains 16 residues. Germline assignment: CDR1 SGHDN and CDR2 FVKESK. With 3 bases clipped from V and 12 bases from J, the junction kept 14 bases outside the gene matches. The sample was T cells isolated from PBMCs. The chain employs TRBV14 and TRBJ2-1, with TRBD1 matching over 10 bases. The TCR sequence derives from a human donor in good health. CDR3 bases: TGTGCCAGCAGCCACCTCCCCGGACAGGGGGATAACCCGCAGTTCTTC. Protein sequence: CASSHLPGQGDNPQFF.